This is a list of T cell receptor beta chains from one sample in a study of spatial heterogeneity in lung cancer. Via MiXCR, TCRdb re-called the 5' RACE reads, giving one row per CDR3 protein. The table has 72,000 or so distinct CDR3 sequences, 8% to 9.5% seen once; the top ten hold 1.9%. Sequencing was performed on PBMCs, taken at follow-up. Receptors were obtained from a female donor with early-stage non-small cell lung cancer. Both conserved end residues are trimmed from each CDR3. Only part of the rows carry a size: once, few, many, or a class if the clone is expanded.

CDR3aa	len	abundance	j_gene	v_gene
ASSILAVYNEQF	12	many	TRBJ2-1	TRBV11-2
ATSRDVPSLTGELF	14	many	TRBJ2-2	TRBV15
ASSLYSGRSNEQF	13	many	TRBJ2-1	TRBV7-3
ASRFTGELF	9	many	TRBJ2-2	TRBV5-1
SARVFQETQY	10	many	TRBJ2-5	TRBV20-1
ASSQVISGRALYNEQF	16	NA	TRBJ2-1	TRBV4-1
ASSEARQAGRNTEAF	15	many	TRBJ1-1	TRBV2
ASSQLERLYEQY	12	few	TRBJ2-7	TRBV4-1
ASKGRGGYGQPQH	13	many	TRBJ1-5	TRBV19
ASTPGGLAGAGTDTQY	16	NA	TRBJ2-3	TRBV28
ASSLTQSYNEQF	12	many	TRBJ2-1	TRBV7-9
ASSFTGGNQPQH	12	NA	TRBJ1-5	TRBV12-3/TRBV12-4
ASSIGDEQF	9	many	TRBJ2-1	TRBV7-9
ASSQGVGTSVYEQY	14	many	TRBJ2-7	TRBV14
ASSPDRDNSPLH	12	few	TRBJ1-6	TRBV10-2
ASTRPASGITGEQF	14	many	TRBJ2-1	TRBV12-3/TRBV12-4
ASSFSGDTEAF	11	few	TRBJ1-1	TRBV7-9
ASSSREETQY	10	many	TRBJ2-5	TRBV12-3/TRBV12-4
ASRDGGNSPLH	11	NA	TRBJ1-6	TRBV5-1
ASSYSGEQF	9	many	TRBJ2-1	TRBV6-2/TRBV6-3
ASSLGIYGYT	10	NA	TRBJ1-2	TRBV7-2
ASSLVASGSKGDEQF	15	few	TRBJ2-1	TRBV5-1
ASSPGGARGYT	11	few	TRBJ1-2	TRBV28
ASRPDLGLDEQF	12	few	TRBJ2-1	TRBV6-5
ASSGRLAGPSGANVLT	16	many	TRBJ2-6	TRBV5-4
ASSEYKGTGEHPYEQY	16	many	TRBJ2-7	TRBV25-1
AGSLRTDGLQF	11	NA	TRBJ2-1	TRBV7-3
ASSQGTSDGELF	12	many	TRBJ2-2	TRBV3-1
ASSLGDSLSQPQH	13	many	TRBJ1-5	TRBV12-3/TRBV12-4
AISDGAPFQETQY	13	many	TRBJ2-5	TRBV10-3
ASRSTRGAPSEQY	13	NA	TRBJ2-7	TRBV28
ASSVAGTGEQY	11	many	TRBJ2-7	TRBV9
ASSFVTSGKNEQF	13	few	TRBJ2-1	TRBV28
ASTLGLVGSTDTQY	14	many	TRBJ2-3	TRBV9
ASSWGYGYT	9	many	TRBJ1-2	TRBV28
SARVSGSYNEQF	12	many	TRBJ2-1	TRBV20-1
ASSFGPKEQY	10	many	TRBJ2-7	TRBV7-9
SARGGQTWTYEQY	13	few	TRBJ2-7	TRBV20-1
ASSLVSEETQY	11	NA	TRBJ2-5	TRBV7-7
ASSLGQWYEQY	11	few	TRBJ2-7	TRBV28
ASQIAGESYNEQF	13	NA	TRBJ2-1	TRBV5-1
ATRRALAGEQY	11	many	TRBJ2-7	TRBV18
ASSSRGNSGNTIY	13	NA	TRBJ1-3	TRBV7-2